This T cell receptor beta chain was documented in a study of cytomegalovirus exposure and HLA in healthy donors. Overall study: Earlier, 150 million to 200 million T cells were analyzed, and 90 million to 140 million unique TCR beta sequences were found among them.

Germline CDR1 MDHEN, CDR2 SYDVKM. The CDR3 contains 12 residues. After removal of 3 bases from V and 14 bases from J, the junction contained 5 bases not matched to a gene. A multiplex PCR was run with 60 Vbeta primers and 13 Jbeta primers. Using immunoSEQ multiplex PCR, the repertoire was profiled, and TCRdb retains in-frame clones only, with some absent. The listing records some 130,000 clones. What was sequenced was PBMCs. The chain couples TRBV28 to TRBJ1-4; 8 positions match TRBD1. This sequence originates from a woman aged 40 to 55 in good health and CMV-seropositive. CDR3 sequence reads: CASSLAGGYLFF. The CDR3 DNA reads as TGTGCCAGCAGTTTGGCAGGGGGCTACCTGTTTTTT.